Below, one T cell receptor (beta chain) is given with its context. Its antigen remains undetermined. No base quality values were provided; no much bigger clone lies one nucleotide off. For CDR1 and CDR2, the germline V gene lists KGHSH and LQKENI. The CDR3 starts with the cysteine, ends with the phenylalanine, and has 13 residues. Of all the DNA, just the CDR3 is kept, 39 bases in frame from base 1. V sheds 6 bases and J sheds 8 bases, leaving 13 bases between their ends. Genomic DNA was isolated from the sorted cells so that the TCRbeta CDR3 region could be sequenced. TCRbeta CDR3 regions were sequenced using the immunoSEQ Assay. Imported from immuneACCESS, the table was reduced by TCRdb to in-frame sequences with V and J called. These copies leave out some clones; in studies compared against another copy, an unresolved V gene accounts for under half, and the cause of the remainder is not known. Here the sample has under 40,000 clones; 81% occur a single time. 1.3% to 1.5% of the sample is in the top ten clones.

These data belong to a study of OX40 agonist ivuxolimab in advanced cancers. Broadly, across the study: Ivuxolimab, which targeted the costimulatory receptor OX40 (CD134), was an agonistic, fully human IgG2 monoclonal antibody. The paper covers the monotherapy dose-escalation part of the phase I ivuxolimab trial, which included N ≈ 50 patients. Among the 50 to 55 dose-escalation patients, 19 had hepatocellular carcinoma, 15 or so melanoma, 9 renal cell carcinoma and 9 head and neck cancer. The dose-escalation cohort was around 84% male with a mean age of approximately 59 years, ranging from about 23 to 85. Peripheral TCRbeta sequencing was intended to test whether TCR sequence diversity was altered and clonal T-cell expansion was caused by ivuxolimab. Intravenous ivuxolimab was administered to patients every 2 weeks at six dose levels: 0.01, 0.1, 0.3, 1.5, 3 and 10 mg/kg. Three dose-escalation patients achieved partial responses, one with hepatocellular carcinoma and two with cutaneous melanoma. Patients were allowed to have had prior anti-PD-1, anti-PD-L1 or anti-CTLA-4 therapy, and about 40% of the dose-escalation patients had been treated with checkpoint inhibitors. Study-wide findings and limitations: In partial responders in the 0.1-3.0 mg/kg groups, normalized peripheral clonal expansion was found to be among the lowest, especially among CD8+ T cells. Low levels of normalized T-cell clonal expansion were also seen in some nonresponding patients. The antigen specificity of the clonally expanded peripheral T cells was not determined. On average, CD8+ T cells showed more expanded clones than CD4+ T cells after ivuxolimab. At doses from 0.1 to 3.0 mg/kg, clonal expansion was seen in both CD4+ and CD8+ blood T cells between baseline and week 6.

Patients with autoimmune disease history or receiving systemic immunosuppression were excluded from the trial. In every dose cohort, peripheral blood was drawn for TCR sequencing at baseline, cycle 4 day 1, and cycle 7 day 1. The samples were drawn from a first-in-human, open-label, multicenter phase I dose-escalation trial of ivuxolimab. Adults with locally advanced or metastatic melanoma, renal cell carcinoma, hepatocellular carcinoma or head and neck squamous cell carcinoma were enrolled in the trial. CD4+ and CD8+ T cells were sorted separately from peripheral blood before TCR sequencing. This chain joins TRBV18 to TRBJ1-4; perhaps TRBD1 is the D gene, with 6 bases matching. This TCR came from an adult with an advanced solid tumor such as melanoma, head and neck, liver or kidney cancer. The material was CD4+ or CD8+ T cells sorted from blood, obtained in a trial of the OX40 agonist ivuxolimab. The sequenced DNA: TGTGCCAGCTCTGAGGGGGTGGCGGAAAAACTGTTTTTT. Translated, this is CASSEGVAEKLFF. This CDR3, with the reference TRBV18 and TRBJ1-4 proteins standing in past its ends, gives the full variable domain NAGVMQNPRHLVRRRGQEARLRCSPMKGHSHVYWYRQLPEEGLKFMVYLQKENIIDESGMPKERFSAEFPKEGPSILRIQQVVRGDSAAYFCASSEGVAEKLFFGSGTQLSVL.